The 25 T cell receptor beta chains in this list originate from one sample, sequenced in a study of blood T cell repertoires in COVID-19. Only in-frame clones appear in the TCRdb table, and some are missing; sequencing was by immunoSEQ multiplex PCR. The sample lists about 200,000 clones, 70% to 85% occurring once. The sequenced sample was peripheral blood. The receptors here all came from a human donor with acute or convalescent COVID-19. The donor label of this sample is uncertain.

The chain joins TRBV9 to TRBJ2-3; D is possibly TRBD1 (6 bases). CDR1 is SGDLS and CDR2 is YYNGEE in the germline V gene. The CDR3 is made up of 12 amino acids. V was shortened by 7 bases and J by 7 bases, with 13 bases between the two germline ends. CDR3 protein: CASGLGANTQYF. DNA for the CDR3: TGTGCCAGCGGGTTGGGGGCCAATACGCAGTATTTT.

V and J are TRBV7-9 and TRBJ2-2; 12 bases fit TRBD2. This CDR3 has 15 amino acids. Germline values: CDR1 SEHNR, CDR2 FQNEAQ (reference sequence). Trimming cost V 5 bases and J 5 bases; bases outside gene matches: 3. The DNA for the CDR3 is TGTGCCAGCAGCCCCGGACTAGCGGGAACCGGGGAGCTGTTTTTT. Protein sequence: CASSPGLAGTGELFF.

This clone was observed at least ten times. The chain employs TRBV7-9 and TRBJ1-5, with D hard to call. V was shortened by 5 bases and J by 1 base, with 9 bases between the two germline ends. CDR1 SEHNR and CDR2 FQNEAQ come from the germline V gene (reference sequence). This CDR3 has 14 residues. The CDR3 sequence: CASSTDKSNQPQHF. Here the CDR3 DNA reads TGTGCCAGCAGCACCGACAAGAGCAATCAGCCCCAGCATTTT.

The V gene is TRBV27, the J gene TRBJ2-2; D is perhaps TRBD1 (5 bases). This CDR3 has 14 amino acids. Germline V gene data show CDR1 as MNHEY and CDR2 as SMNVEV (reference sequence). V lost 7 bases, J lost 5 bases, and 14 bases lay in between. DNA of the CDR3: TGTGCCAGCATCCAAAGGGGCACGACCGGGGAGCTGTTTTTT. Translation: CASIQRGTTGELFF.

The rearrangement uses TRBV29-1 and TRBJ2-1; D might be TRBD2 (6 bases). The V gene lost 6 bases and the J gene lost 3 bases, with 15 bases spanning the gap. The CDR3 runs to 14 residues. Per the germline V gene, CDR1 is SQVTM and CDR2 is ANQGSEA. In nucleotides, the CDR3 is TGCAGCGTCGTTGGCGGGATAGACTACAATGAGCAGTTCTTC. Protein sequence: CSVVGGIDYNEQFF.

CDR3 sequence: CSAVINYGYTF. The CDR3 DNA reads as TGCAGTGCTGTTATTAACTATGGCTACACCTTC. V gene TRBV20-1 combines with J gene TRBJ1-2; no clear D gene. The germline gives CDR1 DFQATT, CDR2 SNEGSKA (reference sequence). V was shortened by 5 bases and J by 1 base, with 5 bases between the two germline ends. CDR3 length: 11 amino acids.

This chain uses TRBV28 with TRBJ2-3; 9 bases are shared with TRBD1. Unmatched junction bases numbered 9, after V lost 6 bases and J lost 5 bases. The CDR3 runs 15 residues. Germline loops: CDR1 MDHEN, CDR2 SYDVKM. The DNA for the CDR3 is TGTGCCAGCAGCCGACAACAGGGGGCTGGAGATACGCAGTATTTT. Its translation is CASSRQQGAGDTQYF.

There are a few counts of this clone. The chain links TRBV24-1 to TRBJ2-3, with TRBD2 matching 9 bases. The CDR3 totals 15 residues. The germline V gene has CDR1 KGHDR and CDR2 SFDVKD. V lost 4 bases and J lost 5; bases outside the gene matches: 6. The CDR3 DNA reads TGTGCCACCAGTGACGCGGCGGGAGGGAAAGATACGCAGTATTTT. This translates into CATSDAAGGKDTQYF.

The rearrangement joins TRBV2 to TRBJ1-5, with D uncertain. Looked up from germline, CDR1 is SNHLY and CDR2 is FYNNEI. V lost 1 base and J lost 1, with 8 bases in between. This CDR3 has 15 residues. Written as DNA, the CDR3 is TGTGCCAGCAGTGAAGGGTCGGTCAGCAATCAGCCCCAGCATTTT. It yields the protein CASSEGSVSNQPQHF.

This CDR3 is CASSYSSQGATEQYF. The DNA for the CDR3 is TGTGCCAGCAGTTACTCGAGTCAGGGGGCTACCGAGCAGTACTTC. The chain carries TRBV6-6 and TRBJ2-7; 8 positions agree with TRBD1. This CDR3 has 15 residues. The germline V gene has CDR1 MNHNY and CDR2 SVGAGI (reference sequence). Trimming at V came to 0 bases and at J to 6 bases, leaving 7 bases not matched to a gene.

The CDR3 DNA sequence: TGTGCCATCGCGCCAGGGGACAGGGGTCCTTACGAGCAGTACTTC. Its translation is CAIAPGDRGPYEQYF. This rearrangement joins TRBV10-3 to TRBJ2-7; 10 positions match TRBD1. J gave up 4 bases and V 8 bases, and 11 bases lay outside the gene matches. The CDR3 spans 15 residues. CDR1 ENHRY and CDR2 SYGVKD come from the germline V gene.

This chain connects TRBV6-4 to TRBJ2-7; weak D call: TRBD2 (6 bases). V was clipped by 6 bases and J by 2 bases, with 14 bases between them. The CDR3 consists of 14 residues. From germline, CDR1 is MRHNA and CDR2 SNTAGT. CDR3 in amino acids: CASRTRGLTYEQYF. CDR3 nucleotides: TGTGCCAGCAGGACTAGGGGACTTACCTACGAGCAGTACTTC.

The CDR3 bases are TGTGCCAGCAAAGATAGTCAAGCGGGGGAAAAGCAGTTCTTC. Translation: CASKDSQAGEKQFF. The chain employs TRBV6-5 and TRBJ2-1, with 8 bases fitting TRBD2. Unmatched junction bases numbered 13, after V lost 7 bases and J lost 11 bases. The CDR3 totals 14 residues. Germline assignment: CDR1 MNHEY and CDR2 SVGAGI.

The chain couples TRBV27 to TRBJ1-6, with 9 bases fitting TRBD1. The CDR3 totals 14 residues. Trimming cost V 6 bases and J 11 bases; bases outside gene matches: 8. CDR1 and CDR2 from the germline V gene are MNHEY and SMNVEV (reference sequence). The CDR3 loop reads CASSPGTGYAPLHF. The CDR3 nucleotides read TGTGCCAGCAGCCCCGGGACAGGGTACGCACCCCTCCACTTT.

This clone has a single count. J is TRBJ2-5 and V is TRBV11-2, with 8 bases fitting TRBD1. V lost 3 bases to trimming and J lost 4 bases; unmatched junction nucleotides: 10. Looked up from germline, CDR1 is SGHAT and CDR2 is FQNNGV. The length of the CDR3 is 16 residues. The chain's CDR3 is CASSLAGTGIPETQYF. Here the CDR3 DNA reads TGTGCCAGCAGCTTGGCCGGGACAGGTATCCCAGAGACCCAGTACTTC.

This clone was detected once. The chain carries TRBV6-6 and TRBJ2-6, with TRBD1 matching 7 bases. J lost 3 bases, V lost 5 bases, and 16 bases had no gene match. This CDR3 is built from 19 residues. Germline values: CDR1 MNHNY, CDR2 SVGAGI (reference sequence). This CDR3 is CASSQTIQGGAGGANVLTF. CDR3 sequence (DNA): TGTGCCAGCAGTCAAACCATCCAAGGGGGCGCGGGTGGGGCCAACGTCCTGACTTTC.

V is TRBV6-1 and J is TRBJ2-7, with D perhaps matching TRBD2 (6 bases). The ends were cut back, 2 bases at V and 7 bases at J, with 6 bases in the middle. The V gene's germline CDR1 is MNHNS and CDR2 SASEGT. CDR3 length equals 11 residues. CDR3 residues: CASSERGEQYF. CDR3 sequence (DNA): TGTGCCAGCAGTGAACGGGGGGAGCAGTACTTC.

The V call is TRBV29-1, the J call TRBJ1-1; tentatively, D is TRBD1 (6 bases). V shed 4 bases and J shed 5 bases, with 14 bases lying between them. The germline CDR1 and CDR2 sequences are SQVTM and ANQGSEA. There are 13 residues in the CDR3. The DNA for the CDR3 is TGCAGCGTTGCGGCAGGGGATTTTACTGAAGCTTTCTTT. It is translated as CSVAAGDFTEAFF.

This clone has a handful of counts. The chain employs TRBV2 and TRBJ1-5; D unclear. Germline CDR1 SNHLY, CDR2 FYNNEI. The CDR3 is 15 residues long. V dropped 6 bases and J dropped 2 bases, with 14 bases sitting between them. CDR3 nucleotide sequence: TGTGCCAGCAGCGACACACGGATAGGCAATCAGCCCCAGCATTTT. Encoded protein: CASSDTRIGNQPQHF.

CDR3 sequence reads: CASGTAGRTYEQYF. For the CDR3, the DNA is TGTGCCAGCGGAACGGCGGGACGGACCTACGAGCAGTACTTC. The chain is built from TRBV28 and TRBJ2-7; TRBD2 might be the D (6 bases). The CDR3 extends over 14 amino acids. The V gene's germline CDR1 is MDHEN and CDR2 SYDVKM. V lost 8 bases and J 2 bases, leaving 16 bases between the germline ends.

The CDR3 region is CASSSGVAGGQTDTQYF. The CDR3 DNA reads TGTGCCAGCAGCTCCGGGGTAGCGGGAGGGCAAACAGATACGCAGTATTTT. V gene TRBV9 combines with J gene TRBJ2-3, with TRBD2 identical over 11 bases. In germline, CDR1 is SGDLS, CDR2 YYNGEE. The ends lost 4 bases at V and 3 bases at J; junction bases unmatched: 10. The CDR3 contains 17 residues.

Only one count was recorded for this clone. V is TRBV24-1 and J is TRBJ1-3; TRBD1 is a possible D gene (5 bases). Germline CDR1 KGHDR, CDR2 SFDVKD. This CDR3 spans 13 amino acids. Trimming left V 6 bases short and J 3 bases short, with 8 bases between. The CDR3 coding sequence is TGTGCCACCAGTTCGGACATTGGAAACACCATATATTTT. Residues: CATSSDIGNTIYF.

The V call is TRBV9, the J call TRBJ1-2; 9 bases align to TRBD1. The CDR3 spans 14 residues. CDR1 is SGDLS, CDR2 YYNGEE, per germline. The V and J ends lost 6 bases and 7 bases, in that order; junction bases with no gene match: 10. CDR3 in amino acids: CASTEFPGQGGYTF. CDR3 in DNA: TGTGCCAGCACCGAATTCCCGGGACAGGGTGGCTACACCTTC.

The rearrangement uses TRBV5-8 and TRBJ1-4; D is unclear. The CDR3 loop spans 14 amino acids. The germline CDR1 and CDR2 sequences are SGHTS and YDEGEE. The V end was cut by 5 bases, the J end by 5 bases, with 13 bases between. The CDR3 bases are TGTGCCAGCAGAACGCCGGGAGCGAATGAAAAACTGTTTTTT. This gives the protein CASRTPGANEKLFF.

The sample holds a few counts of this clone. V and J are TRBV6-2 or TRBV6-3 and TRBJ1-2, with 12 bases matching TRBD1. The junction had 2 bases not matched to a gene; V was cut back by 2 bases and J by 4 bases. Germline assignment: CDR1 MNHEY and CDR2 SVGEGT. The CDR3 is 15 amino acids. This chain's CDR3 is CASSYGTGGAYGYTF. The CDR3 bases are TGTGCCAGCAGTTACGGGACAGGGGGCGCCTATGGCTACACCTTC.